The 18 T cell receptor beta chains given below trace back to one sample, sequenced in a study of blood T cell repertoires in COVID-19 (dated by TCRdb to between 2020 and 2021). The receptor library was made with the immunoSEQ multiplex PCR assay. This immuneACCESS table, as held by TCRdb, lists in-frame sequences with V and J called but not all clones. Of the missing ones, under half trace to an unresolved V gene in checked studies; the others have no known cause. Counted in this sample were 110,000 or so clones; 81% of them appeared once. 30% to 45% of the sample is in the top ten clones. The sequenced sample consisted of peripheral blood. These receptors all come from a man aged 80 or over with acute or convalescent COVID-19.

This chain links TRBV27 with TRBJ1-1; 10 bases map to TRBD1. The CDR3 totals 16 residues. The ends lost 5 bases at V and 0 bases at J; junction bases unmatched: 6. Germline V gene data show CDR1 as MNHEY and CDR2 as SMNVEV (reference sequence). The chain's CDR3 is CASSIRQGALNTEAFF. The CDR3 region has the DNA TGTGCCAGCAGTATTCGACAGGGGGCCCTGAACACTGAAGCTTTCTTT.

The chain carries TRBV15 and TRBJ1-4; 7 bases match TRBD1. The CDR3 loop spans 14 amino acids. With 1 base clipped from V and 9 bases from J, the junction kept 5 bases outside the gene matches. CDR1 is LNHNV, CDR2 YYDKDF, per germline (reference sequence). The DNA of the CDR3 is TGTGCCACCAGCAGAGGAGGGGGCGGGAAAAAACTGTTTTTT. Amino acid sequence: CATSRGGGGKKLFF.

Ten or more counts support this clone. The V gene is TRBV6-2 or TRBV6-3, the J gene TRBJ1-4; no definite D call. V was clipped by 2 bases and J by 12 bases, with 10 bases between them. This CDR3 spans 12 amino acids. Germline-derived CDR1 and CDR2 are MNHEY and SVGEGT. The CDR3 reads CASSYPTTQLFF. In DNA form, the CDR3 reads TGTGCCAGCAGTTACCCTACGACACAACTGTTTTTT.

This sequence joins TRBV6-6 and TRBJ2-7; 8 bases are a match to TRBD1. The V gene end was trimmed by 5 bases and the J gene end by 3 bases; junction bases not matched to a gene: 9. Per germline, CDR1 MNHNY and CDR2 SVGAGI (reference sequence). The CDR3 extends over 15 amino acids. The CDR3 spells CASSTDRGRFYEQYF. The CDR3 DNA is TGTGCCAGCAGTACCGACAGGGGCCGCTTCTACGAGCAGTACTTC.

The chain has TRBV19 and TRBJ2-7; 7 bases agree with TRBD2. There are 13 residues in the CDR3. J was trimmed by 2 bases and V by 5 bases; bases with no gene match: 3. CDR1 is LNHDA and CDR2 is SQIVND in the germline V gene (reference sequence). The CDR3 here is CASSSAGAYEQYF. The CDR3 DNA is TGTGCCAGTAGTTCGGCGGGAGCCTACGAGCAGTACTTC.

The gene calls are TRBV28 and TRBJ2-1, with 8 nucleotides matching TRBD2. J lost 9 bases, V lost 6 bases, and 13 bases had no gene match. Germline V gene sequence: CDR1 MDHEN, CDR2 SYDVKM. The CDR3 is 15 amino acids. The CDR3 loop reads CASSTGGGRQGEQFF. In DNA, the CDR3 is TGTGCCAGCAGCACCGGCGGGGGGCGGCAGGGTGAGCAGTTCTTC.

The rearrangement joins TRBV18 to TRBJ1-2; TRBD1 agrees at 12 bases. Germline CDR1 and CDR2: KGHSH and LQKENI. The V gene end was trimmed by 3 bases and the J gene end by 4 bases; junction bases not matched to a gene: 3. The CDR3 is 15 residues long. DNA of the CDR3: TGTGCCAGCTCACCGGGACAGGGGGCTTCCTATGGCTACACCTTC. Translating it yields CASSPGQGASYGYTF. Looking up the rest from reference TRBV18 and TRBJ1-2 gives the full variable domain: NAGVMQNPRHLVRRRGQEARLRCSPMKGHSHVYWYRQLPEEGLKFMVYLQKENIIDESGMPKERFSAEFPKEGPSILRIQQVVRGDSAAYFCASSPGQGASYGYTFGSGTRLTVV.

The sample holds a few counts of this clone. V gene TRBV14 combines with J gene TRBJ2-5; 12 bases align to TRBD2. The germline CDR1 and CDR2 sequences are SGHDN and FVKESK. This CDR3 spans 18 amino acids. J was trimmed by 3 bases and V by 2 bases; bases with no gene match: 10. CDR3 sequence: CASSQRVTSGSMKETQYF. In nucleotides, the CDR3 is TGTGCCAGCAGCCAAAGGGTGACTAGCGGGAGTATGAAAGAGACCCAGTACTTC.

This chain joins TRBV3-1 (or the pseudogene TRBV3-2) and TRBJ2-7, with 11 positions matching TRBD1. Germline V gene sequence: CDR1 LGHDT, CDR2 YNNKEL (reference sequence). This CDR3 is built from 16 residues. V shed 0 bases, J shed 2 bases, and the junction held 3 bases outside the gene matches. CDR3 sequence reads: CASSQEGTGGTYEQYF. The CDR3 bases are TGTGCCAGCAGCCAAGAGGGGACAGGGGGAACCTACGAGCAGTACTTC.

The chain couples TRBV19 to TRBJ1-2, with 8 bases aligning to TRBD1. Germline-derived CDR1 and CDR2 are LNHDA and SQIVND (reference sequence). J gave up 8 bases and V 4 bases, and 9 bases lay outside the gene matches. There are 14 residues in the CDR3. The CDR3 region is CASSSQGAARGYTF. For the CDR3, the DNA is TGTGCCAGTAGTAGCCAGGGGGCAGCGAGGGGCTACACCTTC. The complete variable domain, with remaining parts taken from reference TRBV19 and TRBJ1-2, reads DGGITQSPKYLFRKEGQNVTLSCEQNLNHDAMYWYRQDPGQGLRLIYYSQIVNDFQKGDIAEGYSVSREKKESFPLTVTSAQKNPTAFYLCASSSQGAARGYTFGSGTRLTVV.

The chain recombines TRBV11-2 with TRBJ1-4; 7 bases map to TRBD1. CDR1 is SGHAT, CDR2 FQNNGV, per germline. J lost 8 bases, V lost 1 base, and 10 bases had no gene match. This CDR3 has 16 amino acids. For the CDR3, the DNA is TGTGCCAGCAGCTTAGGTCTCCTTAAGGGGGCGGAAAAACTGTTTTTT. Translation gives CASSLGLLKGAEKLFF.

The rearrangement links TRBV18 to TRBJ1-3; D perhaps matches TRBD1 (5 bases). This CDR3 comprises 15 residues. CDR1 KGHSH and CDR2 LQKENI come from the germline V gene. V dropped 3 bases and J dropped 0 bases, with 9 bases sitting between them. The CDR3 spells CASSPTGGSGNTIYF. The CDR3 nucleotides read TGTGCCAGCTCACCTACCGGGGGCTCTGGAAACACCATATATTTT. The entire variable domain, with the rest obtained from reference TRBV18 and TRBJ1-3, is as follows: NAGVMQNPRHLVRRRGQEARLRCSPMKGHSHVYWYRQLPEEGLKFMVYLQKENIIDESGMPKERFSAEFPKEGPSILRIQQVVRGDSAAYFCASSPTGGSGNTIYFGEGSWLTVV.

This sequence joins TRBV5-1 and TRBJ2-3; a possible D gene is TRBD2 (5 bases). The germline CDR1 and CDR2 sequences are SGHRS and YFSETQ. With 0 bases removed from V and 5 bases from J, the gap between germline ends came to 7 bases. The CDR3 runs 13 residues. This CDR3 reads CASSLESGDTQYF. As DNA, the CDR3 is TGCGCCAGCAGCTTGGAAAGCGGAGATACGCAGTATTTT. Combining the CDR3 with reference TRBV5-1 and TRBJ2-3 gives the whole variable domain KAGVTQTPRYLIKTRGQQVTLSCSPISGHRSVSWYQQTPGQGLQFLFEYFSETQRNKGNFPGRFSGRQFSNSRSEMNVSTLELGDSALYLCASSLESGDTQYFGPGTRLTVL.

V gene TRBV28 combines with J gene TRBJ2-1, with TRBD2 identical over 8 bases. Trimming took 6 bases from V and 1 from J; bases not matched to a gene: 5. The CDR3 runs 15 residues. From germline, CDR1 is MDHEN and CDR2 SYDVKM. The CDR3 DNA reads as TGTGCCAGCAGCTCAGCGGGAGTTTCCTACAATGAGCAGTTCTTC. Translated, it gives CASSSAGVSYNEQFF.

V usage is TRBV18 and J usage is TRBJ1-6; TRBD1 aligns across 8 bases. The CDR3 loop spans 15 amino acids. Germline V gives CDR1 KGHSH, CDR2 LQKENI. Trimming cost V 6 bases and J 2 bases; bases outside gene matches: 3. The DNA for the CDR3 is TGTGCCAGCTCCCTACAGGGGGCCTATAATTCACCCCTCCACTTT. Protein sequence: CASSLQGAYNSPLHF. Full variable domain (missing parts from reference TRBV18 and TRBJ1-6): NAGVMQNPRHLVRRRGQEARLRCSPMKGHSHVYWYRQLPEEGLKFMVYLQKENIIDESGMPKERFSAEFPKEGPSILRIQQVVRGDSAAYFCASSLQGAYNSPLHFGNGTRLTVT.

This rearrangement joins TRBV28 to TRBJ1-2; D call uncertain. Trimming took 5 bases from V and 4 from J, leaving 17 bases between them. The germline V gene encodes CDR1 MDHEN and CDR2 SYDVKM. The CDR3 is 15 residues long. CDR3 DNA sequence: TGTGCCAGCAGTCCCCGGGGAACCCCCCCCTATGGCTACACCTTC. This translates into CASSPRGTPPYGYTF.

V usage is TRBV2 and J usage is TRBJ1-5; possibly TRBD1 for D (5 bases). In germline, CDR1 is SNHLY, CDR2 FYNNEI. Trimming pared 4 bases from V and 7 bases from J, leaving 17 bases between. The CDR3 sequence is 15 residues long. Here the CDR3 reads CASSGQGLSRQPQHF. CDR3 DNA sequence: TGTGCCAGCAGTGGTCAGGGATTATCAAGGCAGCCCCAGCATTTT.

This chain links TRBV5-3 with TRBJ2-1; TRBD1 matches 7 bases. TRBV5-3 is an ORF, and what it does is uncertain. The CDR3 contains 18 residues. J was trimmed by 4 bases and V by 3 bases; bases with no gene match: 16. The CDR3 bases are TGTGCCAGAAGCTCGAGGAGGAAGGGGGCACTGGGATACAATGAGCAGTTCTTC. It codes for CARSSRRKGALGYNEQFF.